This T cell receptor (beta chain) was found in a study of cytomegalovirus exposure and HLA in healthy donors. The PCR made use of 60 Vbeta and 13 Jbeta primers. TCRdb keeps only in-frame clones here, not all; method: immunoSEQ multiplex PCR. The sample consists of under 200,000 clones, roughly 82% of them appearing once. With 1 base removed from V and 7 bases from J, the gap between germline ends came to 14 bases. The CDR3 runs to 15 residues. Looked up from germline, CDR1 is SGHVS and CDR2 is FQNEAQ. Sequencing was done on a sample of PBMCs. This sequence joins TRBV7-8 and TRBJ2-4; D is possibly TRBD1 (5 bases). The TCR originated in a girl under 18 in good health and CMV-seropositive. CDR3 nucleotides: TGTGCCAGCAGCTTAGTTAAGGGGCGATTCAACATTCAGTACTTC. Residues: CASSLVKGRFNIQYF.